This T cell receptor (beta chain) derives from a study of a mutant IDH1 vaccine in newly diagnosed glioma. Background on the study: Treated patients had a mean age of approximately 40 years and a sex split that was roughly 60% male and about 38% female. Patients previously underwent radiotherapy, temozolomide, or both, and most underwent both.

Only in-frame clones appear in the TCRdb table, and some are missing; sequencing was by immunoSEQ multiplex PCR. The repertoire includes tens of thousands of clones, 65% to 80% of them detected once, and about 10% sits in the top ten. The CDR3 is 15 amino acids. V lost 5 bases and J 7 bases, leaving 17 bases between the germline ends. The germline V gene encodes CDR1 MNHNS and CDR2 SASEGT. This sample's time point: week 47, end of study. Vaccine doses each comprised 300 ug of mutant IDH1 20-mer peptide, with topical imiquimod. Points on this clone: Its target is not known.

The chain recombines TRBV6-1 with TRBJ2-2; TRBD2 is a possible D gene (5 bases). The source was PBMCs, collected from a glioma patient whose treatment included an IDH1 peptide vaccine. The clonotype comes from a man in his forties or fifties with glioma. CDR3 nucleotides: TGTGCCAGCAGTCAGCCGGGATCTTTGGTCGGGGAGCTGTTTTTT. Translating gives CASSQPGSLVGELFF.